This note documents a single T cell receptor beta chain sequence. The sample is drawn from a study of Graves' ophthalmopathy and Graves' hyperthyroidism. Germline V gene sequence: CDR1 SGHTA, CDR2 FQGNSA. The length of the CDR3 is 12 residues. Trimming left V 4 bases short and J 6 bases short, with 7 bases between. Diagnosis relied on clinical symptoms, serum thyroxine, TRAb, thyroid ultrasound and orbital computed tomography. RNA transcripts served as template for amplifying TCR beta CDR3 sequences. HTBI primers were employed in first-round RT-PCR, then a second-round multiplex PCR followed. TCRdb re-derived calls from the multiplex PCR reads in MiXCR, one entry per CDR3 protein. There are 600,000 to 700,000 distinct CDR3 sequences in the sample; about 38% occur only once, and 3.3% lies in the top ten.

The rearrangement links TRBV7-2 to TRBJ2-1; TRBD2 might be the D (5 bases). The TCR originated in an adult man with Graves' ophthalmopathy. Specimen: peripheral blood. CDR3 loop: CASSYRGNEQFF. CDR3 bases: TGTGCCAGCAGCTATCGGGGCAATGAGCAGTTCTTC.